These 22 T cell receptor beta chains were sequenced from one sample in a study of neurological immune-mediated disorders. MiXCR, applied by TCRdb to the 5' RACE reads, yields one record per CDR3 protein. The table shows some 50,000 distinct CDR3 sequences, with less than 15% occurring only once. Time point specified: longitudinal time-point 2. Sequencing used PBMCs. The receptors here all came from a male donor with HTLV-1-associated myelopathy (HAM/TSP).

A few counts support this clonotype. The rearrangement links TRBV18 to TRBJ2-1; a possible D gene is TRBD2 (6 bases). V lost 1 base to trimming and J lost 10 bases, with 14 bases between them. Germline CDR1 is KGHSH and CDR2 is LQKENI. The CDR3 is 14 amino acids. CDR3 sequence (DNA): TGTGCCAGCTCACCACAGCGCGGGGCAGGCGAGCAGTTCTTC. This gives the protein CASSPQRGAGEQFF.

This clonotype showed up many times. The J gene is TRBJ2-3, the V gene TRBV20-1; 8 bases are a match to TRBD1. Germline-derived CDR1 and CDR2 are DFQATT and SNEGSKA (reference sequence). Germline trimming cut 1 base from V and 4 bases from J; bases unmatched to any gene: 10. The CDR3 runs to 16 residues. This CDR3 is CSARGTGNIPSDTQYF. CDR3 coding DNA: TGCAGTGCTAGAGGGACAGGGAATATACCATCAGATACGCAGTATTTT.

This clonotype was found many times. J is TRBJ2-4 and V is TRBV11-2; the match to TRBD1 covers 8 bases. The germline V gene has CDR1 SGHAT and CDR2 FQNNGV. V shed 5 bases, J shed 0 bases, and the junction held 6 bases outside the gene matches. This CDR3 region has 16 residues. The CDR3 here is CASSHRQGIAKNIQYF. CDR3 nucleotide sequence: TGTGCCAGCAGCCACCGACAGGGGATAGCCAAAAACATTCAGTACTTC.

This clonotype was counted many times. CDR3 nucleotides: TGTGCCACCAGTGATTCGGGGGACAGATACAATCAGCCCCAGCATTTT. This codes for CATSDSGDRYNQPQHF. V and J are TRBV24-1 and TRBJ1-5; 7 bases fit TRBD1. The CDR3 is made up of 16 amino acids. Germline trimming cut 2 bases from V and 3 bases from J; bases unmatched to any gene: 6. The germline gives CDR1 KGHDR, CDR2 SFDVKD.

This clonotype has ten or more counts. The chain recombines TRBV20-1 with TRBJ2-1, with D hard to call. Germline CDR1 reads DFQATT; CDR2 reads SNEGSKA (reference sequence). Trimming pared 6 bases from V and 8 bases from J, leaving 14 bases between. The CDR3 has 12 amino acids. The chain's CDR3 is CSASPPRDEQFF. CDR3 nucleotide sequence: TGCAGTGCGTCCCCCCCGAGAGATGAGCAGTTCTTC.

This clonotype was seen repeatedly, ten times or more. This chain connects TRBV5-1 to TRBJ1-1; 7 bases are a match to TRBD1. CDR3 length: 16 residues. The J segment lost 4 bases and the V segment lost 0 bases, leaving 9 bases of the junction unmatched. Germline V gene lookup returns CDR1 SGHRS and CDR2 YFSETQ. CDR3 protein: CASSLVARGQATEAFF. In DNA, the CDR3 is TGCGCCAGCAGCTTGGTCGCAAGGGGGCAAGCCACTGAAGCTTTCTTT.

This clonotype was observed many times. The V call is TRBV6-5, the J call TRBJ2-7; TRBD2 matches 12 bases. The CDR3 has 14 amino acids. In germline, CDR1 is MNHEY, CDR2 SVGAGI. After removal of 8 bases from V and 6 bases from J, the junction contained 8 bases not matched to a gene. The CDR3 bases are TGTGCCAGCCGGCCATGGACTAGCGGGGTCGAGCAGTACTTC. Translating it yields CASRPWTSGVEQYF.

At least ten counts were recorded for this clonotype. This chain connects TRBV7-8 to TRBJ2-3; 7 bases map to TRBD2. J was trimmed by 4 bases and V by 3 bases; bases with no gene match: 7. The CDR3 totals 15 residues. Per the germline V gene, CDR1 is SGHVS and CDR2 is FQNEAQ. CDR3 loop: CASSFRRGWSDTQYF. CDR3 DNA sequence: TGTGCCAGCAGCTTTCGGCGGGGGTGGTCAGATACGCAGTATTTT.

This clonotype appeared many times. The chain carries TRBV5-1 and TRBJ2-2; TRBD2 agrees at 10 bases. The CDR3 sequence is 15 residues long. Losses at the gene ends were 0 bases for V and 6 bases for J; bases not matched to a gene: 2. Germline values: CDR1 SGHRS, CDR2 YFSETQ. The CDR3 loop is CASSLELAGAGELFF. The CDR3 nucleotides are TGCGCCAGCAGCTTGGAGCTAGCGGGGGCCGGGGAGCTGTTTTTT.

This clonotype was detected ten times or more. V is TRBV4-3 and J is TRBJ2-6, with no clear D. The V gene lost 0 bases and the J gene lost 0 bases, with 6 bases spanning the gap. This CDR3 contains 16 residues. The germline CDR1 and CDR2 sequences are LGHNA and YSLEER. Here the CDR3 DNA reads TGCGCCAGCAGCCAAGATGAGAGCTCTGGGGCCAACGTCCTGACTTTC. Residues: CASSQDESSGANVLTF.

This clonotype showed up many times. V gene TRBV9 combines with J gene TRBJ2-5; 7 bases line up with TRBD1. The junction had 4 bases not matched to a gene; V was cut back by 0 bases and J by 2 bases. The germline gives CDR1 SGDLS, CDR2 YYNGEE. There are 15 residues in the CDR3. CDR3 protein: CASSVGVRGQETQYF. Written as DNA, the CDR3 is TGTGCCAGCAGCGTAGGTGTCAGGGGGCAAGAGACCCAGTACTTC.

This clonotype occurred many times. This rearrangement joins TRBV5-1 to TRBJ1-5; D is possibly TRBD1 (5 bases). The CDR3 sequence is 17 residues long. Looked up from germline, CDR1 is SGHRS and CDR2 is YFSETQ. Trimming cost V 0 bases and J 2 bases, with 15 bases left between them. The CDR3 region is CASSLGDLGVGNQPQHF. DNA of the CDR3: TGCGCCAGCAGCTTGGGTGATCTGGGGGTCGGCAATCAGCCCCAGCATTTT.

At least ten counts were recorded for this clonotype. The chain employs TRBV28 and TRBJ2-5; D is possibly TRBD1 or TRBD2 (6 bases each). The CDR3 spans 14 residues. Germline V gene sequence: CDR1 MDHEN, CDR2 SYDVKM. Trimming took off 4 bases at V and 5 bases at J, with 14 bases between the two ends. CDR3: CASSYHSGGETQYF. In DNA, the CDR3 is TGTGCCAGCAGTTACCACTCCGGGGGCGAGACCCAGTACTTC.

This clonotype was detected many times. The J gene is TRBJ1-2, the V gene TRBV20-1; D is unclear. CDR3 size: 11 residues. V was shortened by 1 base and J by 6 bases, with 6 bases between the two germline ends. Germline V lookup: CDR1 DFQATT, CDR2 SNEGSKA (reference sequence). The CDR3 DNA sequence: TGCAGTGCTAGAGCCCTCAATGGCTACACCTTC. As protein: CSARALNGYTF.

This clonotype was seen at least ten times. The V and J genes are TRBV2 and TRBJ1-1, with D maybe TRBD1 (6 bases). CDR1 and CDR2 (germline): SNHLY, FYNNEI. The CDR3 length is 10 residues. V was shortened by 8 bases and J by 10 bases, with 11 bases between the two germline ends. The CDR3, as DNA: TGTGCCAGCGACGGGGGGCGAGCTTTCTTT. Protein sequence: CASDGGRAFF.

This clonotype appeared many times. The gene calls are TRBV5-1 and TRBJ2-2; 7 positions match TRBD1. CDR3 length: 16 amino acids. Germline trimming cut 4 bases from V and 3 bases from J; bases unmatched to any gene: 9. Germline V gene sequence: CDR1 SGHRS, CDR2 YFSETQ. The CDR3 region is CASSRQGPPDTGELFF. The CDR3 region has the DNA TGCGCCAGCAGCCGACAGGGACCTCCAGACACCGGGGAGCTGTTTTTT.

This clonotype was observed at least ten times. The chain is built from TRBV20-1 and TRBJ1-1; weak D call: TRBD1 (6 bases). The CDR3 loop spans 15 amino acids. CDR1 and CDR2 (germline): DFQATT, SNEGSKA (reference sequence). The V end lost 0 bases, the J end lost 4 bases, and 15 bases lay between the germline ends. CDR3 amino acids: CSARDGGGGGTEAFF. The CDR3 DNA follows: TGCAGTGCTAGAGATGGGGGGGGCGGGGGCACTGAAGCTTTCTTT.

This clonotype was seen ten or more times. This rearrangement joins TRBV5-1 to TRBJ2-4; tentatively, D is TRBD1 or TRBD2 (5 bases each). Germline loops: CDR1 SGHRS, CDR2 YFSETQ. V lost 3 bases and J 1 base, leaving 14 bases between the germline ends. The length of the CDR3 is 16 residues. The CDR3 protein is CASSSTTGQAKNIQYF. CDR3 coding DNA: TGCGCCAGCAGCTCGACAACGGGGCAGGCCAAAAACATTCAGTACTTC.

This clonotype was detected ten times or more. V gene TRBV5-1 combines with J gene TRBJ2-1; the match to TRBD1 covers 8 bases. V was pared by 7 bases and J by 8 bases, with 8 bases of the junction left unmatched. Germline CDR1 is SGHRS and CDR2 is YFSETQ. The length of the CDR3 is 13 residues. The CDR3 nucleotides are TGCGCCAGCGTCCAGGGGGCTGGGGATGAGCAGTTCTTC. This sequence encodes CASVQGAGDEQFF.

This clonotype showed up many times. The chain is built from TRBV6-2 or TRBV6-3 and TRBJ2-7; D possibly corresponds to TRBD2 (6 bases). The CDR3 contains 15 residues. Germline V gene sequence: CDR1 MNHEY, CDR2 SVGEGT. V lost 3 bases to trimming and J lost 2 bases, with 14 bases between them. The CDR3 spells CASSYSGTSTYEQYF. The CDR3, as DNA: TGTGCCAGCAGTTATTCTGGGACTTCAACCTACGAGCAGTACTTC.

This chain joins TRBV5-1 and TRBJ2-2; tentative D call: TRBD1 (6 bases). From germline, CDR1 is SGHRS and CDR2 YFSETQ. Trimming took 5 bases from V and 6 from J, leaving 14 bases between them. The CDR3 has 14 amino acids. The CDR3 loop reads CASRLAGVAGELFF. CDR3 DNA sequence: TGCGCCAGCAGGCTAGCAGGGGTTGCCGGGGAGCTGTTTTTT. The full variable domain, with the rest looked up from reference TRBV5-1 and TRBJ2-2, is KAGVTQTPRYLIKTRGQQVTLSCSPISGHRSVSWYQQTPGQGLQFLFEYFSETQRNKGNFPGRFSGRQFSNSRSEMNVSTLELGDSALYLCASRLAGVAGELFFGEGSRLTVL.

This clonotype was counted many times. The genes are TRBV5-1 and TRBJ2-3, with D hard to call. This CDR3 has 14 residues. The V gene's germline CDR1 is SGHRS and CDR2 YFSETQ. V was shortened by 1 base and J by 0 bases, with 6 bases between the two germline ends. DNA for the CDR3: TGCGCCAGCAGCTTGTCCAGGAGCACAGATACGCAGTATTTT. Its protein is CASSLSRSTDTQYF.